This T cell receptor (beta chain) was recovered during a study of cytomegalovirus exposure and HLA in healthy donors. Whole-study context: It was reported in a later analysis that the approximately 120 validation repertoires used the same platform as the 650 to 800 first-cohort repertoires.

As regards this clone: Its antigen is undetermined.

The data were produced by immunoSEQ multiplex PCR, yet TCRdb's version contains in-frame clones alone and is incomplete. The table has more than 250,000 clones, 90% seen once. Trimming removed 0 bases from V and 7 bases from J, with 7 bases in between. This CDR3 comprises 12 residues. Per the germline V gene, CDR1 is SGDLS and CDR2 is YYNGEE. Study findings and constraints: In the roughly 130 validation repertoires, a later analysis found that first-cohort TCR clusters tended to co-occur. Cytomegalovirus-associated status was assigned to 164 TCR beta chains.

The genes are TRBV9 and TRBJ1-1, with D unclear. The TCR originated in a woman aged 30 to 39 in good health and CMV-seronegative. The sample was PBMCs. For the CDR3, the DNA is TGTGCCAGCAGCGTAGAGACCGGTGAAGCTTTCTTT. It translates to CASSVETGEAFF.